The 9 T cell receptor beta chains presented below share a single source sample, sequenced in a study of shared clonotypes between healthy human individuals (dated by TCRdb to the early 2020s). The method was the immunoSEQ multiplex PCR assay. TCRdb took this table from immuneACCESS and kept in-frame rearrangements with V and J called. Such tables lack part of the clones; where checked against another copy, unresolved V genes explain under half of the gap, and the rest is unexplained. The sample yields about 480,000 clones; around 79% were counted once. The top ten clones comprise 13% of the sample. The sequenced sample was PBMCs. These TCRs come from a woman aged 40 to 50 in good health. Some clones in this sample may be carry-over from other donors' samples.

The CDR3: CASSLALLQPNEQFF. In nucleotides, the CDR3 is TGCGCCAGCAGCCTAGCCCTCTTACAGCCCAATGAGCAGTTCTTC. The chain recombines TRBV4-3 with TRBJ2-1; D ambiguous. V was pared by 4 bases and J by 6 bases, with 16 bases between. The CDR3 extends over 15 amino acids. Germline CDR1 is LGHNA and CDR2 is YSLEER.

This rearrangement joins TRBV6-1 to TRBJ2-3; 12 bases align to TRBD2. Germline-derived CDR1 and CDR2 are MNHNS and SASEGT. V was pared by 4 bases and J by 4 bases, with 6 bases of the junction left unmatched. The CDR3 spans 16 residues. CDR3: CASSALAGGYSDTQYF. The CDR3 DNA sequence: TGTGCCAGCAGTGCCCTAGCGGGAGGGTATTCAGATACGCAGTATTTT.

V is TRBV7-3 and J is TRBJ2-5, with D unclear. Trimming stripped 2 bases from V and 2 bases from J, with 12 bases between. The CDR3 is 15 residues long. The germline gives CDR1 SGHTA, CDR2 FQGTGA. The CDR3 region is CASSLDWATQETQYF. CDR3 bases: TGTGCCAGCAGCTTAGATTGGGCTACTCAAGAGACCCAGTACTTC.

This clone was counted ten times or more. V and J are TRBV7-7 and TRBJ2-7; 9 bases agree with TRBD1. This CDR3 region has 18 residues. V lost 6 bases, J lost 3 bases, and 18 bases stayed unmatched. Germline assignment: CDR1 SSHAT and CDR2 FNYEAQ (reference sequence). This chain's CDR3 is CASRWTGVRKGYNYEQYF. In nucleotides, the CDR3 is TGTGCCAGCAGGTGGACAGGGGTACGGAAAGGGTATAACTACGAGCAGTACTTC.

The rearrangement uses TRBV2 and TRBJ1-4, with D tentatively TRBD1 (5 bases). Germline lookup yields CDR1 SNHLY and CDR2 FYNNEI. The germline V and J ends were trimmed by 5 bases and 6 bases, with 13 bases remaining between them. This CDR3 is 14 amino acids long. This CDR3 reads CASSPGRTHEKLFF. In DNA, the CDR3 is TGTGCCAGCAGTCCGGGACGGACGCATGAAAAACTGTTTTTT.

V is TRBV29-1 and J is TRBJ2-1, with D unclear. The CDR3 has 11 amino acids. Germline V gene lookup returns CDR1 SQVTM and CDR2 ANQGSEA. V lost 1 base, J lost 8 bases, and 6 bases lay in between. The CDR3 DNA sequence: TGCAGCGTTGAAGCCGGGCATGAGCAGTTCTTC. This sequence encodes CSVEAGHEQFF.

The J gene is TRBJ2-6, the V gene TRBV9, with D maybe TRBD1 (6 bases). Germline V gene lookup returns CDR1 SGDLS and CDR2 YYNGEE. Trimming pared 4 bases from V and 0 bases from J, leaving 11 bases between. The CDR3 spans 16 residues. Here the CDR3 DNA reads TGTGCCAGCAGCCCCCGGACAGTCTCTGGGGCCAACGTCCTGACTTTC. Translation gives CASSPRTVSGANVLTF.

The rearrangement links TRBV7-2 to TRBJ2-4; TRBD2 matches at 10 bases. With V trimmed by 5 bases and J by 5 bases, 6 bases remained unmatched. This CDR3 is 15 amino acids long. CDR1 and CDR2 from the germline V gene are SGHTA and FQGNSA. CDR3 sequence reads: CASSTNSGRQNIQYF. The CDR3 nucleotides read TGTGCCAGCAGCACCAATAGCGGGAGGCAAAACATTCAGTACTTC.

This clone occurred a few times. The identical CDR3 is also encoded by other nucleotide sequences in the sample. The chain links TRBV15 to TRBJ1-1, with TRBD1 as a possible D gene (5 bases). Deletions cut 0 bases from V and 2 bases from J, with 7 bases between. The CDR3 spans 14 residues. Germline values: CDR1 LNHNV, CDR2 YYDKDF (reference sequence). CDR3 sequence (DNA): TGTGCCACCAGCAGAGATGGGGGAAACACTGAAGCTTTCTTT. It codes for CATSRDGGNTEAFF.